These 19 T cell receptor beta chains share one sample of origin, sequenced in a study of cytomegalovirus exposure and HLA in healthy donors. This PCR relied on a set of 60 Vbeta primers and 13 Jbeta primers. Repertoires were generated with immunoSEQ multiplex PCR, while TCRdb's copy carries only in-frame clones and drops some. The table has 130,000 to 150,000 clones, roughly 78% seen once; the top ten hold under 3%. The sample taken for sequencing was PBMCs. The receptors stem from a female donor in good health and CMV-seronegative.

The rearrangement joins TRBV27 to TRBJ1-1, with TRBD1 matching over 7 bases. CDR1 is MNHEY and CDR2 is SMNVEV in the germline V gene (reference sequence). V lost 8 bases, J lost 3 bases, and 33 bases stayed unmatched. CDR3 length: 22 residues. As DNA, the CDR3 is TGTGCCAGCGCAAATATCCCCGGGGGCCTTTGGGGACAGTCTACATCGGACACTGAAGCTTTCTTT. The encoded protein is CASANIPGGLWGQSTSDTEAFF.

CDR3 protein: CASSQAQGARRGYTF. Here the CDR3 DNA reads TGCGCCAGCAGCCAAGCACAGGGGGCTCGTCGTGGCTACACCTTC. The chain couples TRBV4-1 to TRBJ1-2; 9 nucleotides agree with TRBD1. Germline CDR1 is MGHRA and CDR2 is YSYEKL. There are 15 residues in the CDR3. The V gene end was trimmed by 1 base and the J gene end by 7 bases; junction bases not matched to a gene: 7.

The chain combines TRBV28 with TRBJ2-7, with TRBD1 identical over 7 bases. The CDR3 spans 14 residues. CDR1 and CDR2 (germline): MDHEN, SYDVKM. The V gene end was trimmed by 7 bases and the J gene end by 2 bases; junction bases not matched to a gene: 8. In nucleotides, the CDR3 is TGTGCCAGCACTTACAGGGGCCTCCCCTACGAGCAGTACTTC. Translating it yields CASTYRGLPYEQYF.

DNA of the CDR3: TGTGCCAGCAGCCGAGGAGGGAGTTTTGAGACCCAGTACTTC. Amino acids: CASSRGGSFETQYF. This rearrangement joins TRBV27 to TRBJ2-5; TRBD2 might be the D (6 bases). This CDR3 region has 14 residues. V was clipped by 6 bases and J by 5 bases, with 16 bases between them. Germline V lookup: CDR1 MNHEY, CDR2 SMNVEV (reference sequence).

The chain combines TRBV7-9 with TRBJ2-1, with D possibly TRBD2 on 5 matching bases. V was shortened by 6 bases and J by 0 bases, with 15 bases between the two germline ends. The CDR3 is made up of 16 amino acids. The germline V gene has CDR1 SEHNR and CDR2 FQNEAQ (reference sequence). CDR3 sequence reads: CASRTDGVSSYNEQFF. In DNA, the CDR3 is TGTGCCAGCAGAACTGACGGGGTTAGCTCCTACAATGAGCAGTTCTTC.

This chain joins TRBV9 and TRBJ1-4; 8 positions match TRBD1. Per the germline V gene, CDR1 is SGDLS and CDR2 is YYNGEE. This CDR3 has 15 amino acids. The J segment lost 8 bases and the V segment lost 0 bases, leaving 6 bases of the junction unmatched. In nucleotides, the CDR3 is TGTGCCAGCAGCGTAGGGACAGGGCCGGGGGAAAAACTGTTTTTT. Translating gives CASSVGTGPGEKLFF.

The chain employs TRBV28 and TRBJ1-2; 11 bases match TRBD1. J gave up 4 bases and V 2 bases, and 3 bases lay outside the gene matches. This CDR3 spans 15 amino acids. Germline CDR1 is MDHEN and CDR2 is SYDVKM. For the CDR3, the DNA is TGTGCCAGCAGTTTACTTGGGACAGGGGGCTATGGCTACACCTTC. Protein product: CASSLLGTGGYGYTF.

The CDR3 DNA is TGCAGCGTTGGGGTTCTAGCCCCCAATGAGCAGTTCTTC. It translates to CSVGVLAPNEQFF. J is TRBJ2-1 and V is TRBV29-1; D perhaps matches TRBD2 (5 bases). The CDR3 loop spans 13 amino acids. The germline gives CDR1 SQVTM, CDR2 ANQGSEA. V dropped 4 bases and J dropped 6 bases, with 13 bases sitting between them.

This clone was observed a single time. A junction end diverges from the germline sequence, so it may reflect a read error. V is TRBV7-8 and J is TRBJ1-2, with unresolved D. This CDR3 has 14 residues. Germline V gene lookup returns CDR1 SGHVS and CDR2 FQNEAQ. CDR3 in amino acids: CASSLGPQVDGYPF. CDR3 in DNA: TGTGCCAGCAGCTTAGGGCCCCAGGTCGATGGCTACCCCTTC.

The CDR3 here is CASRGFSLTSGGSYEQYF. The DNA for the CDR3 is TGTGCCAGCAGGGGTTTCAGCCTGACTAGCGGGGGCTCCTACGAGCAGTACTTC. The chain combines TRBV2 with TRBJ2-7; 12 nucleotides match TRBD2. J was trimmed by 0 bases and V by 6 bases; bases with no gene match: 12. The CDR3 length is 18 residues. Germline V gene sequence: CDR1 SNHLY, CDR2 FYNNEI.

The genes are TRBV5-1 and TRBJ1-1; 11 bases line up with TRBD1. Trimming at V came to 5 bases and at J to 11 bases, leaving 11 bases not matched to a gene. Germline loops: CDR1 SGHRS, CDR2 YFSETQ. The CDR3 is 14 amino acids. The CDR3 nucleotides are TGCGCCAGCAGACCGGACAGGGGGCGTCTTGAGGCTTTCTTT. It translates to CASRPDRGRLEAFF.

The rearrangement joins TRBV19 to TRBJ1-5; D not certain. V was trimmed by 7 bases and J by 0 bases, leaving 19 bases between them. Germline values: CDR1 LNHDA, CDR2 SQIVND (reference sequence). This CDR3 is built from 17 residues. CDR3 in DNA: TGTGCCAGTATGACCCCTAAGGAGACTAATAGCAATCAGCCCCAGCATTTT. It translates to CASMTPKETNSNQPQHF.

This clone occurred a few times. The chain combines TRBV9 with TRBJ2-5; 7 bases agree with TRBD1. Germline trimming cut 3 bases from V and 7 bases from J; bases unmatched to any gene: 12. The CDR3 runs to 15 residues. Germline loops: CDR1 SGDLS, CDR2 YYNGEE. For the CDR3, the DNA is TGTGCCAGCAGCGCCCAAGTAGGGGGCAAGAGGACCCAGTACTTC. This translates into CASSAQVGGKRTQYF.

This rearrangement joins TRBV6-1 to TRBJ1-2; TRBD1 matches 7 bases. V lost 7 bases, J lost 7 bases, and 9 bases stayed unmatched. Germline lookup yields CDR1 MNHNS and CDR2 SASEGT. The CDR3 loop spans 13 amino acids. As DNA, the CDR3 is TGTGCCAGCAACAAGGGACAGATTCTTGGCTACACCTTC. It yields the protein CASNKGQILGYTF.

The rearrangement joins TRBV27 to TRBJ1-2, with 7 bases identical to TRBD1. Trimming cost V 5 bases and J 8 bases; bases outside gene matches: 17. CDR1 is MNHEY, CDR2 SMNVEV, per germline (reference sequence). There are 16 residues in the CDR3. This CDR3 is CASSDHDRAGSEGYTF. Written as DNA, the CDR3 is TGTGCCAGCAGTGACCACGACAGGGCTGGGTCGGAAGGCTACACCTTC.

This chain links TRBV4-1 with TRBJ2-3; perhaps TRBD2 as D (5 bases). CDR3 size: 16 residues. Germline V gene sequence: CDR1 MGHRA, CDR2 YSYEKL. Trimming removed 4 bases at V and 1 base at J, with 15 bases between. The CDR3 DNA is TGCGCCAGCAGCCCTCAGTATCGGGGAGGCACAGATACGCAGTATTTT. Translated: CASSPQYRGGTDTQYF.

This clone was seen more than once but under ten times. The V gene is TRBV9, the J gene TRBJ1-1, with 8 nucleotides matching TRBD1. The V and J ends lost 2 bases and 0 bases, in that order; junction bases with no gene match: 3. Germline V gene data show CDR1 as SGDLS and CDR2 as YYNGEE. This CDR3 comprises 15 residues. This CDR3 is CASSVRTGLNTEAFF. The CDR3 DNA reads TGTGCCAGCAGCGTGAGGACAGGGTTGAACACTGAAGCTTTCTTT.

The chain is built from TRBV27 and TRBJ2-1, with D tentatively TRBD2 (6 bases). CDR1 is MNHEY and CDR2 is SMNVEV in the germline V gene (reference sequence). This CDR3 comprises 15 residues. V gave up 3 bases and J gave up 3 bases, with 12 bases separating them. This CDR3 reads CASSFGGTFYNEQFF. The CDR3 DNA reads as TGTGCCAGCAGTTTCGGCGGGACCTTCTACAATGAGCAGTTCTTC.

This chain connects TRBV9 to TRBJ1-1; 7 nucleotides agree with TRBD1. V trimming: 0 bases; J trimming: 0 bases; junction bases outside the gene matches: 8. Germline values: CDR1 SGDLS, CDR2 YYNGEE. The CDR3 has 17 residues. The CDR3 is CASSVVEGAPMNTEAFF. In DNA, the CDR3 is TGTGCCAGCAGCGTAGTAGAGGGGGCCCCTATGAACACTGAAGCTTTCTTT. Full variable domain (remainder filled in from reference TRBV9 and TRBJ1-1): DSGVTQTPKHLITATGQRVTLRCSPRSGDLSVYWYQQSLDQGLQFLIQYYNGEERAKGNILERFSAQQFPDLHSELNLSSLELGDSALYFCASSVVEGAPMNTEAFFGQGTRLTVV.